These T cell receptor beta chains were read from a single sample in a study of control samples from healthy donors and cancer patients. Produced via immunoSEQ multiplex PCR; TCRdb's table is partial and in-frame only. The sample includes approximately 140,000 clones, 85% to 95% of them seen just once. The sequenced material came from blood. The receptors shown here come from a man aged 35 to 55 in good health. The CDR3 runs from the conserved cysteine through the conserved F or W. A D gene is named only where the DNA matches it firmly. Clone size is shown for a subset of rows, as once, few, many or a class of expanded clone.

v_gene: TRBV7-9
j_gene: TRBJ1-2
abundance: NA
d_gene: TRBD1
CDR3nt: TGTGCCAGCAGGCCACAGGGGGACGGCTACACCTTC
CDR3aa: CASRPQGDGYTF

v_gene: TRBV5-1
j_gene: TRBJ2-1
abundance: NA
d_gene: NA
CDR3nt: TGCGCCAGCAGCTTGGACCTAGCCTACAATGAGCAGTTCTTC
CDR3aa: CASSLDLAYNEQFF

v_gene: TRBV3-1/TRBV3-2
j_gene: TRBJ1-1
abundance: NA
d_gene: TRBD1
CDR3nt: TGTGCCAGCAGCCAGGGGACAGGGTTCACTGAAGCTTTCTTT
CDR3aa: CASSQGTGFTEAFF

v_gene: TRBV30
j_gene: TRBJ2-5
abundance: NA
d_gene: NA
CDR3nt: TGTGCCTGGAATCAACAACTAGAGTACCAAGAGACCCAGTACTTC
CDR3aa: CAWNQQLEYQETQYF

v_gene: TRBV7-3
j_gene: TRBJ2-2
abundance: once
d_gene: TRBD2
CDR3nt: TGTGCCAGCAGCTTAATAGGTACTAGCGGTGCGAACACCGGGGAGCTGTTTTTT
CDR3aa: CASSLIGTSGANTGELFF

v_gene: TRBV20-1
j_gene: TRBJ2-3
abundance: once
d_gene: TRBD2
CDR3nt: TGCAGTGCTAGTACGACTAGCGGGAGGGCCACAGATACGCAGTATTTT
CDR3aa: CSASTTSGRATDTQYF

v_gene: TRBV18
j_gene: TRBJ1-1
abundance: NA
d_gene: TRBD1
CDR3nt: TGTGCCAGCTCTTCCACAGGGGGGACTGAAGCTTTCTTT
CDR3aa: CASSSTGGTEAFF

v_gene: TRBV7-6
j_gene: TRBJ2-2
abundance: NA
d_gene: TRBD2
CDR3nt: TGTGCCAGCAGCTTAGTAGGGCTAGCGGGTGTGAACACCGGGGAGCTGTTTTTT
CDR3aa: CASSLVGLAGVNTGELFF

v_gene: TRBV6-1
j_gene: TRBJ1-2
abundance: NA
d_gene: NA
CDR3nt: TGTGCCAGCAGTGAAGGCAGGGAACCCTATGGCTACACCTTC
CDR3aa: CASSEGREPYGYTF

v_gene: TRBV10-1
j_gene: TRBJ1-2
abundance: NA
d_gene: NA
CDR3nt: TGCGCCAGCAGTGAGAACACCCTCGGAGGCTACACCTTC
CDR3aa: CASSENTLGGYTF

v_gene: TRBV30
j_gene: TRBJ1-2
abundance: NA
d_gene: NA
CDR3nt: TGTGCCTGGGGGGCCTCCAGGGTCCACACCTTC
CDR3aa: CAWGASRVHTF

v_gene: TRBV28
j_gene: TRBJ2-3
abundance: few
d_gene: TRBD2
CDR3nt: TGTGCCAGCAGTTTACCCTCGGGACTAACAGATACGCAGTATTTT
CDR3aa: CASSLPSGLTDTQYF

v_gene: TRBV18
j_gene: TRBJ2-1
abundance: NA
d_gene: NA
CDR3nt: TGTGCCAGCTCACCACCGAATGTCGGTGAGCAGTTCTTC
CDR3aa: CASSPPNVGEQFF

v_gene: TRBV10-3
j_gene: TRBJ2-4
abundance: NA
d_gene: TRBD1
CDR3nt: TGTGCCATCAGTGATCCAGGGGGCGACGCCAAAAACATTCAGTACTTC
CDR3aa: CAISDPGGDAKNIQYF

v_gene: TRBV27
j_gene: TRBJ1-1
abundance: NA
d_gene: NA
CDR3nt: TGTGCCAGCAGTTTACTCACGGACACTGAAGCTTTCTTT
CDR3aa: CASSLLTDTEAFF

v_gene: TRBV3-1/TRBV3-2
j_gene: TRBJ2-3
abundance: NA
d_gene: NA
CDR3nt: TGTGCCAGCAGCCCCGATGGAGGGAGGGATACGCAGTATTTT
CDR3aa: CASSPDGGRDTQYF

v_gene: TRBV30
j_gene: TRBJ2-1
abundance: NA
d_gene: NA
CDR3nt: TGTGCCTGGAGTGTAGACCGGGCAAGATCCTACAATGAGCAGTTCTTC
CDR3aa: CAWSVDRARSYNEQFF

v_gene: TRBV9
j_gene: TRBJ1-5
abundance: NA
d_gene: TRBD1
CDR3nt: TGTGCCAGCAGCGTCGGGACAGAACAGCCCCAGCATTTT
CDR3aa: CASSVGTEQPQHF

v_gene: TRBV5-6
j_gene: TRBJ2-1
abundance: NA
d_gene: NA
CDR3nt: TGTGCCAGCAGCTTGATCCACAATGAGCAGTTCTTC
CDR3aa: CASSLIHNEQFF

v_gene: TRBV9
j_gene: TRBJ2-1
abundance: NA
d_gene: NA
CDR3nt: TGTGCCAGCAGCACGACTAGCAATGAGCAGTTCTTC
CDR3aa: CASSTTSNEQFF

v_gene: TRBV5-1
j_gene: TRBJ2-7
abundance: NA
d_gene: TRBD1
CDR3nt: TGCGCCAGCAGCTCGTTAACAGGGGACCCCTACGAGCAGTACTTC
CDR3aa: CASSSLTGDPYEQYF

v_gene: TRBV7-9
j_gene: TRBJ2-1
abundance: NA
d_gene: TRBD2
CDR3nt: TGTGCCAGCAGCTTGGGACTAGCGGGGGGTTCCTACAATGAGCAGTTCTTC
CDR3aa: CASSLGLAGGSYNEQFF

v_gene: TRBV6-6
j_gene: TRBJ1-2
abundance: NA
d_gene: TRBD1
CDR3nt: TGTGCCAGCAACTCAAGGACAGGGTTTAACTATGGCTACACCTTC
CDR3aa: CASNSRTGFNYGYTF

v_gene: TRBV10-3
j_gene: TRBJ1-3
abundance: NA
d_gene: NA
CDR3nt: TGTGCCATCATGAACCGACTTGGAAACACCATATATTTT
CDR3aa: CAIMNRLGNTIYF

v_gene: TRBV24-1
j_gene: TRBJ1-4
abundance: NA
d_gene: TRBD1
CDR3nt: TGTGCCACCAGTGACCCTAATACAGGGGAGCCGGAGGAAAATGAAAAACTGTTTTTT
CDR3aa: CATSDPNTGEPEENEKLFF

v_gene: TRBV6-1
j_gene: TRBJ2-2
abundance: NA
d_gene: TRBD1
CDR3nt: TGTGCCAGCAGTGAAGGGTGGGCAGGGGGCTCGTTCGGGGAGCTGTTTTTT
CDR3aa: CASSEGWAGGSFGELFF

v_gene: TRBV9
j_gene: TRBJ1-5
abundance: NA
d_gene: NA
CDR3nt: TGTGCCAGCAGCGCGGGGTTACAGAATCAGCCCCAGCATTTT
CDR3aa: CASSAGLQNQPQHF

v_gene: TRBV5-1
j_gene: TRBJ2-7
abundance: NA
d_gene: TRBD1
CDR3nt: TGCGCCAGCAGCTTGGTATGGGACAGGGGTTCCTACGAGCAGTACTTC
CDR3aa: CASSLVWDRGSYEQYF

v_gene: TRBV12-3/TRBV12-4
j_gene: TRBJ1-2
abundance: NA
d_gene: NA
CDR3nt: TGTGCCAGCAGTCCCCACAGTAACTATGGCTACACCTTC
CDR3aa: CASSPHSNYGYTF

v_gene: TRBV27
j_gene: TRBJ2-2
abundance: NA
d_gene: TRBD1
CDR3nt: TGTGCCAGCAAGAGACAGGGGATGGGTCCCGGGGAGCTGTTTTTT
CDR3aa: CASKRQGMGPGELFF

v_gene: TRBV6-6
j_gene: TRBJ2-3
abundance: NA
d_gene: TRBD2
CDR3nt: TGTGCCAGCAGTCCCAACCCGGGACTAGCGGAAACAGATACGCAGTATTTT
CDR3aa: CASSPNPGLAETDTQYF

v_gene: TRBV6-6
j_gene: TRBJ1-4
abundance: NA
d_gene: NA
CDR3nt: TGTGCCAGCAGTCTTCTCGGGCAGGGAGGGGAAAAACTGTTTTTT
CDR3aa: CASSLLGQGGEKLFF

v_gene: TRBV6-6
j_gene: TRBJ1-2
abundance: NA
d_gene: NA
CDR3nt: TGTGCCACCGGACAGTATTCCAACTATGGCTACACCTTC
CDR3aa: CATGQYSNYGYTF

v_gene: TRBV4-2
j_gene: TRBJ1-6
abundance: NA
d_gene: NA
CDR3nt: TGTGCCAGCAGCCAAGATAAAATCCCCTATAATTCACCCCTCCACTTT
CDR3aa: CASSQDKIPYNSPLHF

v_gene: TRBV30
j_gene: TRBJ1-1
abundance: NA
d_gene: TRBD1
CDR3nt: TGTGCCTGGACCCGAGACAGGGGTGGCACTGAAGCTTTCTTT
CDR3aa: CAWTRDRGGTEAFF

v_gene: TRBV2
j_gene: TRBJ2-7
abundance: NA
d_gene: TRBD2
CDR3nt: TGTGCCAGCAGTTTGGGCGGGGGGCTATCCTACGAGCAGTACTTC
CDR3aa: CASSLGGGLSYEQYF

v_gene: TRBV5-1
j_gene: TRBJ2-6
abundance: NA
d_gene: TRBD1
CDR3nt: TGCGCCAGCAGCCTCAACCCGGGACAGGGGGCTTCTGGGGCCAACGTCCTGACTTTC
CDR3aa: CASSLNPGQGASGANVLTF

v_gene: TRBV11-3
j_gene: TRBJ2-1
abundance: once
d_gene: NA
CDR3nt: TGTGCCAGCAGCTCCCTCCCTGGGGGCAATGAGCAGTTCTTC
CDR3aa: CASSSLPGGNEQFF

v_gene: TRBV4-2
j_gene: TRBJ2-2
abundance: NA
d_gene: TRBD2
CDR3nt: TGTGCCAGCAGCCGGGACCCGGTTAGCGGGGGGGCTGCCGGGGAGCTGTTTTTT
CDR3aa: CASSRDPVSGGAAGELFF

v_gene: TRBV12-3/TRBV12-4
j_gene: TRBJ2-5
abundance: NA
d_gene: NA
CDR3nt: TGTGCCAGCAGCCCTGGGGGCGGTGAGACCCAGTACTTC
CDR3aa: CASSPGGGETQYF

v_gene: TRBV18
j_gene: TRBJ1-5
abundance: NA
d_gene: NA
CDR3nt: TGTGCCAGCTCACCACAGGGGGACCAGCCCCAGCATTTT
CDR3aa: CASSPQGDQPQHF

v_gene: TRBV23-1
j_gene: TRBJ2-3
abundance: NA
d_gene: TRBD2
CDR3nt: TGCGCCAGAAATCTAGCGGGAGGGAACACAGATACGCAGTATTTT
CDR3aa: CARNLAGGNTDTQYF

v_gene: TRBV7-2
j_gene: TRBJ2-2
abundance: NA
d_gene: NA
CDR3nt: TGTGCCAGCAGCCCCCGGGGAATCAACACCGGGGAGCTGTTTTTT
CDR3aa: CASSPRGINTGELFF

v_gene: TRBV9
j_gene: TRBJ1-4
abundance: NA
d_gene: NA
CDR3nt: TGTGCCAGCAGCGTAGGTGGGCGGACTAATGAAAAACTGTTTTTT
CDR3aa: CASSVGGRTNEKLFF

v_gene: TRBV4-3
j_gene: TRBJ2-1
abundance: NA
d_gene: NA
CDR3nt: TGCGCCAGCAGCCAAGATGCGAGGAGCTCCTACAATGAGCAGTTCTTC
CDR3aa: CASSQDARSSYNEQFF

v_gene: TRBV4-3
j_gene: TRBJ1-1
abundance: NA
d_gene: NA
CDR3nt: TGCGCCAGCAGCCAAGACACGAACACTGAAGCTTTCTTT
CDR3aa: CASSQDTNTEAFF

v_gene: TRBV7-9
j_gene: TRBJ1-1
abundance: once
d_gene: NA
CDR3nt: TGTGCCAGCAGCCCGAAGGCCAAGAACACTGAAGCTTTCTTT
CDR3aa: CASSPKAKNTEAFF

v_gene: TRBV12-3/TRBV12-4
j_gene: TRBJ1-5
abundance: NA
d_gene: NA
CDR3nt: TGTGCCAGCAGTTTTGACAGAAATCAGCCCCAGCATTTT
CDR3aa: CASSFDRNQPQHF

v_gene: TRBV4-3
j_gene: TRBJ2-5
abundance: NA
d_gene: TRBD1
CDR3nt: TGCGCCAGCAGCCAAGAGGACAGGGGTGTCCCCGAGACCCAGTACTTC
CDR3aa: CASSQEDRGVPETQYF

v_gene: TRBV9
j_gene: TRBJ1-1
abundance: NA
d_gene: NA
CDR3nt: TGTGCCAGCAGCGTAGGTAGATTGTTAACTGAAGCTTTCTTT
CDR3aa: CASSVGRLLTEAFF

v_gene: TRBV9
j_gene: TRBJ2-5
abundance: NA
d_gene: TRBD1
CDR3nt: TGTGCCAGCAGCGGGACAGGACAAGAGACCCAGTACTTC
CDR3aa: CASSGTGQETQYF

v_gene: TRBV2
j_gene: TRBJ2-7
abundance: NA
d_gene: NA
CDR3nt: TGTGCCAGCAGTGGAGTCCGGGGCCCTCAACCCTACGAGCAGTACTTC
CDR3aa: CASSGVRGPQPYEQYF

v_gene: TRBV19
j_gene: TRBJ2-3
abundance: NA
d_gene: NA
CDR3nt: TGTGCCAGTAGCCATGCCCCCCCCGCAGATACGCAGTATTTT
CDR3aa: CASSHAPPADTQYF

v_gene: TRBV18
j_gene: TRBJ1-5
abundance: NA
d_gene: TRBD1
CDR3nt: TGTGCCAGCTCACGTCGAGCGGGACAGGGACGTAGCAATCAGCCCCAGCATTTT
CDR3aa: CASSRRAGQGRSNQPQHF

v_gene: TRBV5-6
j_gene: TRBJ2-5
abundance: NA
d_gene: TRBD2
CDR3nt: TGTGCCAGCAGCCCAAGAACTAGCGGGAGGGCCCCGCGGGAGACCCAGTACTTC
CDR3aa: CASSPRTSGRAPRETQYF

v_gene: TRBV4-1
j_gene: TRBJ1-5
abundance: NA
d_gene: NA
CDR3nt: TGCGCCAGCAGCCAGCCCGAAAGTCGCAATCAGCCCCAGCATTTT
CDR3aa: CASSQPESRNQPQHF

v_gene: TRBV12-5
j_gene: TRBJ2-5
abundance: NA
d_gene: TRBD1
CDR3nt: TGTGCTAGTGGCCTCGGCCGGGACAGGGCCGTGGGAGAGACCCAGTACTTC
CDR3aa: CASGLGRDRAVGETQYF

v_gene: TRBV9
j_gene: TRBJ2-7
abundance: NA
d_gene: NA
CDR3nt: TGTGCCAGCAGCGGGGGACCTTTCTCCTACGAGCAGTACTTC
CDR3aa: CASSGGPFSYEQYF

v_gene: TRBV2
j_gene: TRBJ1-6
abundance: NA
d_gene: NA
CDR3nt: TGTGCCAGCAGTGAAGCGTGGGCAGAGGCTCGTAATTCACCCCTCCACTTT
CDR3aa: CASSEAWAEARNSPLHF

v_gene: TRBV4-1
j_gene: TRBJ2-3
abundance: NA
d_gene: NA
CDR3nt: TGCGCCAGCAGCCAAGAAGAGCACACAGATACGCAGTATTTT
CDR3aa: CASSQEEHTDTQYF